These T cell receptor beta chains were read from a single sample in a study of identical twins. TCRdb re-derived calls from the 5' RACE reads in MiXCR, one entry per CDR3 protein. The data show 350,000 to 400,000 distinct CDR3 sequences, roughly 9% seen once. The material sequenced was naive T cells sorted from blood. The receptors were sampled from a woman aged 45-65 years in good health. The CDR3 runs from the conserved cysteine through the conserved F or W. A D gene is named only where the DNA matches it firmly. Only part of the rows carry a size: once, few, many, or a class if the clone is expanded.

d_call j_call v_call clone_size cdr3_nt cdr3_aa
. TRBJ1-5 TRBV7-8 . TGTGCCAGCAGCAAATTTCGGGGTTATCAGCCCCAGCATTTT CASSKFRGYQPQHF
. TRBJ2-5 TRBV29-1 . TGCAGCGCGAAAGGAATAGAGACCCAGTACTTC CSAKGIETQYF
. TRBJ2-1 TRBV12-3/TRBV12-4 . TGTGCCAGCAGTCCCTTCGACGGCAGCTCCTACAATGAGCAGTTCTTC CASSPFDGSSYNEQFF
TRBD1 TRBJ2-4 TRBV27 . TGTGCCAGCAGTTTTAGGGGACAGGGTAACTTC CASSFRGQGNF
TRBD1 TRBJ2-2 TRBV7-8 . TGTGCCAGCAGCTTAACGGGACAGGGTATCGGGGAGCTGTTTTTT CASSLTGQGIGELFF
TRBD1 TRBJ2-7 TRBV10-3 few TGTGCCGCCGGACAGGGGGCCTACGAGCAGTACTTC CAAGQGAYEQYF
TRBD2 TRBJ2-3 TRBV6-2/TRBV6-3 few TGTGCCAGCAGGCTAGCGGGAGGTATAGATACGCAGTATTTT CASRLAGGIDTQYF
TRBD2 TRBJ2-3 TRBV20-1 many TGCAGTGCTGGCTTCGCTAGCGGGAGCACAGATACGCAGTATTTT CSAGFASGSTDTQYF
TRBD1 TRBJ1-1 TRBV27 . TGTGCCAGCAGTACCCACAGGGGCCCTGAAGCTTTCTTT CASSTHRGPEAFF
. TRBJ2-1 TRBV9 many TGTGCCAGCAGCCGCGGATGGGGGTCCTACAATGAGCAGTTCTTC CASSRGWGSYNEQFF
TRBD2 TRBJ2-2 TRBV12-3/TRBV12-4 . TGTGCCAGCAGTTTTTTAGTTAGCGGGAGAACCGGGGAGCTGTTTTTT CASSFLVSGRTGELFF
. TRBJ1-2 TRBV15 few TGTGCCACCAGTCTGGGAATTTTCTATGGCTACACCTTC CATSLGIFYGYTF
TRBD1 TRBJ2-3 TRBV24-1 . TGTGCCACCACTCACTCGGGACAGAACACAGATACGCAGTATTTT CATTHSGQNTDTQYF
. TRBJ2-2 TRBV30 few TGTGCCTGGACGCCGACCGTCACCGGGGAGCTGTTTTTT CAWTPTVTGELFF
. TRBJ1-4 TRBV15 few TGTGCCACCAGCAAAAGGAAACTGGATGAAAAACTGTTTTTT CATSKRKLDEKLFF
. TRBJ1-5 TRBV20-1 . TGCAGTGCTAGAGAGCCAGGGGCTCAGCCCCAGCATTTT CSAREPGAQPQHF
. TRBJ2-4 TRBV5-6 . TGTGCCAGCACGCTGGATGGATCGGGGACAGCCAAAAACATTCAGTACTTC CASTLDGSGTAKNIQYF
. TRBJ1-1 TRBV7-9 many TGTGCCAGCAGCTTAGCGGAGGGGAGGGGCACTGAAGCTTTCTTT CASSLAEGRGTEAFF
. TRBJ2-3 TRBV24-1 few TGTGCCACCAGTGAACCGGAGGATACGCAGTATTTT CATSEPEDTQYF
TRBD2 TRBJ2-3 TRBV2 . TGTGCCAGCAGTTTGCTAGCGGGAGTAGATACGCAGTATTTT CASSLLAGVDTQYF
. TRBJ1-4 TRBV6-1 many TGTGCCAGCAGTCTGGGCCAAACTAATGAAAAACTGTTTTTT CASSLGQTNEKLFF
. TRBJ1-5 TRBV11-2 . TGTGCCAGCAGCTTAAGGGCAGGGCGACAGCCCCAGCATTTT CASSLRAGRQPQHF
TRBD2 TRBJ2-1 TRBV9 . TGTGCCAGCAGCGTCGCGGGAGGGCACAATGAGCAGTTCTTC CASSVAGGHNEQFF
. TRBJ2-7 TRBV12-3/TRBV12-4 many TGTGCCAGCAGTCCGGCTACCTACGAGCAGTACTTC CASSPATYEQYF
. TRBJ2-3 TRBV13 . TGTGCCAGCAGGGGGGGACTCTACACAGATACGCAGTATTTT CASRGGLYTDTQYF
TRBD2 TRBJ2-3 TRBV6-5 few TGTGCCAGCAGCACCCCGACTAGCGGGGAGGCGGATACGCAGTATTTT CASSTPTSGEADTQYF
. TRBJ2-1 TRBV29-1 . TGCAGCGTGGACCGCGCCCCCCTCGACAATGAGCAGTTCTTC CSVDRAPLDNEQFF
. TRBJ1-4 TRBV7-9 many TGTGCCAGCGGCCTTTGGAGGGGGAGCGAAAAACTGTTTTTT CASGLWRGSEKLFF
. TRBJ1-1 TRBV7-2 few TGTGCCAGCAGCTTAGCGCTGGGTCAGGTAAACACTGAAGCTTTCTTT CASSLALGQVNTEAFF
. TRBJ2-2 TRBV20-1 . TGCAGTGCTACCCGGGACGGGAACACCGGGGAGCTGTTTTTT CSATRDGNTGELFF
TRBD1 TRBJ1-5 TRBV3-1 few TGTGCCAGCAGCCAAGATCCCCGCACGCTGACAGGGAGGAATCAGCCCCAGCATTTT CASSQDPRTLTGRNQPQHF
TRBD1 TRBJ2-1 TRBV5-1 . TGCGCCAGCAGTCGATTGGGACAGCAAGTTATCAATGAGCAGTTCTTC CASSRLGQQVINEQFF
. TRBJ2-3 TRBV20-1 many TGCAGTGCAACCACCCCAGGTGATACGCAGTATTTT CSATTPGDTQYF
TRBD2 TRBJ2-1 TRBV2 . TGTGCCAGCAGTGAAGGAGCTAGCGGGAGGAACACCTACAATGAGCAGTTCTTC CASSEGASGRNTYNEQFF
. TRBJ1-2 TRBV20-1 . TGCAGTGCTAGAGATCACCAGCTAACGGATGGCTACACCTTC CSARDHQLTDGYTF
TRBD2 TRBJ2-1 TRBV20-1 few TGCAGTGCTGGAATGGGACTAGCGGGTTTTGAGCAGTTCTTC CSAGMGLAGFEQFF
. TRBJ1-4 TRBV4-1 . TGCGCCAGCAGCCAAGATCGGGGCTCTAATGAAAAACTGTTTTTT CASSQDRGSNEKLFF